These 3 T cell receptor beta chains were sequenced from one sample in a study of T cells expressing NK-cell markers. TCRdb re-called the 5' RACE reads and catalogs CDR3 proteins one per entry, DNA excluded. This table holds about 5,000 distinct CDR3 sequences. The sequencing sample was made of blood T cells: a sorted CD56 or NKG2C T cell subset, CD4+ or CD8+ T cells, or bulk PBMC T cells (not recorded which). These receptors originate from a man aged 18 to 35 in good health.

CDR3 protein: CASSSGLAGASNEQFF. V and J are TRBV5-1 and TRBJ2-1; the TCRdb D gene call, TRBD2, has no DNA to confirm it. This CDR3 has 16 amino acids. The germline gives CDR1 SGHRS, CDR2 YFSETQ.

This clonotype counts as medium-sized (0.01 to 0.1%) by frequency. This chain uses TRBV28 with TRBJ1-3. Germline values: CDR1 MDHEN, CDR2 SYDVKM. The CDR3 consists of 15 residues. CDR3 sequence reads: CASSLTRRTGNTIYF.

The chain joins TRBV18 to TRBJ2-7; without DNA, the TCRdb call of TRBD2 cannot be checked. The CDR3 is 15 amino acids. Per the germline V gene, CDR1 is KGHSH and CDR2 is LQKENI. CDR3 region: CASSRLAGGPGEQYF.